This T cell receptor (beta chain) was identified in a study of regulatory T cells in long-lasting Graves disease. Comments on this clonotype: A much larger clonotype is one base distant, so this may be a read error. Here the CDR3 omits its conserved ending phenylalanine or tryptophan, so a read error is the likely source.

CDR3 length equals 12 residues. Germline assignment: CDR1 LGHDT and CDR2 YNNKEL (reference sequence). Trimming removed 4 bases from V and 9 bases from J, with 10 bases in between. Time point defined: newly diagnosed GD, antithyroid drugs for less than 3 months. PBMC-extracted RNA yielded the TCR library. A peripheral blood sample, roughly 8.5 milliliters in volume, was drawn into EDTA tubes. Building the TCR beta libraries relied on iRepertoire HTBI primers, and CDR3 regions underwent Arm-PCR. Using its own MiXCR run on the multiplex PCR reads, TCRdb lists one record per CDR3 protein. The sample has 420,000 or so distinct CDR3 sequences, over 15% seen once. These data also featured in a second study, about T cells in Graves' hyperthyroidism and ophthalmopathy. Turning to that study: The primer set for the first-round RT-PCR of the TCR CDR3 was HTBI. In the blood, most expanded thyroid clonotypes above 0.001 appeared as well.

The sequencing used peripheral blood mononuclear cells (PBMCs), collected at new diagnosis, from a patient treated with antithyroid drugs. The clonotype originates from a young woman with Graves disease. The rearrangement joins TRBV3-1 to TRBJ2-1; D call uncertain. CDR3 amino acids: CASSRERFEQFS. CDR3 in DNA: TGTGCCAGCAGCCGTGAGAGGTTTGAGCAGTTCTCC.